This paragraph reports one T cell receptor (beta chain). Its cognate antigen has yet to be identified. The input lacks base qualities; no much larger clone sits a single base away. These data originate in a study of blood T cell repertoires in COVID-19 (dated by TCRdb to about 2020). For context, the study as a whole: Samples covering the acute and convalescent phases of COVID-19 were provided by collaborators in the United States, Italy and Spain. The prospective study material was composed of cDNA or gDNA derived from T cells, B-cell-depleted T cells, or PBMCs. The dataset comprised deeply sampled blood TCRbeta repertoires from subjects exposed to, actively infected with, or recovered from COVID-19. The repertoires were released in a freely available public database intended as a resource for research on the immune response to SARS-CoV-2. Samples came from the ongoing ImmuneRACE study (first 160 participants) plus 1,254 subjects from 6 global collaborators. A de-identified subject ID, COVID-19 status, age in years and sex were almost always included in the sample metadata. Where available, HLA class I and class II types were taken from metadata supplied by the sample provider and were not determined by assay-based typing.

TCRbeta CDR3 regions were amplified from genomic DNA by means of the immunoSEQ Assay, a bias-controlled multiplex PCR. The original methods were these. Nucleated cell counts per sample were estimated from amplification of reference gene primers within the assay. To quantify the absolute abundance of each unique TCRbeta CDR3 rearrangement, sequence reads were collapsed and filtered. For each sample, productive Simpson clonality was calculated as the square root of Simpson's diversity index across productive rearrangements. As stored in TCRdb, this immuneACCESS dataset retains in-frame rearrangements with V and J assigned. A fraction of the clones does not appear; measured against another copy, unresolved V genes explain less than half of the discrepancy, and the remainder lacks a known reason. V and J calls and clone size follow that table, whereas D and trimming were derived from the DNA. The sample includes more than 350,000 clones, with about 88% observed a single time. The ten largest clones add up to roughly 1.4% of the sample.

Participants in the prospective study were enrolled through a virtual design, were aged 18 to 89 years, and lived in fewer than 30 United States geographic areas. In the prospective study, cohorts were assigned on the basis of participant-reported clinical history obtained from a screening survey and a study questionnaire. Exposed participants were defined as having been in contact with someone with a PCR-confirmed or clinician-diagnosed COVID-19 case within 2 weeks of study entry. Mobile phlebotomists in the prospective study collected whole blood, serum and a nasopharyngeal or oropharyngeal swab from every participant. Over a roughly 2-month period, participants in the prospective study had the option of providing additional blood draws and questionnaires. Before DNA extraction, blood samples from the prospective study were shipped at room temperature or frozen. General conclusions and limits of the study: Clinical and demographic metadata were provided uncurated, with the amount varying by source and participant.

Trimming costs V 5 bases and J 4 bases, and their ends lie 15 bases apart. From the germline V gene, CDR1 is SGHTA and CDR2 is FQGTGA. The CDR3 has 15 amino acids, counting the end cysteine and phenylalanine. Here the CDR3 DNA is all that survives: 45 bases in frame from base 1. The sequence derives from a woman aged 18-30 years who had been exposed to COVID-19. The sequenced sample was PBMCs or T cells enriched from blood (not recorded which). The rearrangement combines TRBV7-3 with TRBJ2-1; tentative D gene TRBD1, with 5 bases matching. The base sequence is TGTGCCAGCAGCCCCGGACACGAGCTTTACAATGAGCAGTTCTTC. This translates into CASSPGHELYNEQFF.